This T cell receptor beta chain stems from a study of blood T cell repertoires in COVID-19. The overall study: Acute and convalescent COVID-19 samples came from the United States, Italy and Spain. From T cells, B-cell-depleted T cells, or PBMCs came the material, which was cDNA or gDNA.

The ends were cut back, 7 bases at V and 0 bases at J, with 9 bases in the middle. The CDR3 length is 13 residues. Looked up from germline, CDR1 is MNHEY and CDR2 is SMNVEV (reference sequence). Original handling: Using reference gene primer amplification, nucleated cell counts were estimated. Measured with immunoSEQ multiplex PCR; TCRdb has only the in-frame clones, and not every one. The DNA gave D and trimming, while V, J and clone size come from that table. This repertoire shows 90,000 or so clones, 87% found once; its top ten account for 1.1%. The sample comprised peripheral blood. The TCR comes from a human donor in a cohort sampled during active COVID-19. The chain joins TRBV27 to TRBJ2-5; D not certain. CDR3 sequence (DNA): TGTGCCAGCACTTCCTTGTACCAAGAGACCCAGTACTTC. This translates into CASTSLYQETQYF.